The sequence of this TCR beta chain was determined in a study of OX40 agonist ivuxolimab in advanced cancers. Study results and caveats: Dosing at 0.1 to 3.0 mg/kg was accompanied by clonal expansion of CD4+ and CD8+ blood T cells by week 6.

Generated by immunoSEQ multiplex PCR, the TCRdb table keeps only in-frame clones and is missing some. The sample shows roughly 80,000 clones, approximately 86% of them seen only once. Germline V gives CDR1 LGHNA, CDR2 YSLEER. The CDR3 runs to 15 residues. Deletions cut 4 bases from V and 5 bases from J, with 17 bases between. About this clone itself: What it recognizes is unknown.

This receptor was identified in an adult with an advanced solid tumor such as melanoma, head and neck, liver or kidney cancer. This sample comprised CD4+ or CD8+ T cells sorted from blood, obtained in a trial of the OX40 agonist ivuxolimab. The gene calls are TRBV4-3 and TRBJ1-2; D may be TRBD1 (6 bases). CDR3 in DNA: TGCGCCAGCAGCCCCACAACGGGTCAGGGGTATGGCTACACCTTC. Protein sequence: CASSPTTGQGYGYTF.